A single sample gave rise to the 20 T cell receptor beta chains below, sequenced in a study of T cells in women clearing cervical HPV infection. The protocol was immunoSEQ multiplex PCR, while the TCRdb copy is restricted to in-frame clones and leaves out a portion. This sample contains fewer than 30,000 clones. Source material: blood buffy coat. All receptors derive from a woman between 18 and 70 years old with a cervical HPV16 infection that either progressed to CIN3+ or cleared (not recorded which).

Comments on this clone: From the germline J gene comes the end of the CDR3, since the read stops 3 residues before it. V usage is TRBV24-1 and J usage is TRBJ1-1; the D gene is possibly TRBD1 (6 bases). Trimming took off 2 bases at V and 1 base at J, with 10 bases between the two ends. The CDR3 runs 15 residues. In germline, CDR1 is KGHDR, CDR2 SFDVKD. The CDR3: CATSDSGGGNTEAFF. CDR3 DNA (partial): TGTGCCACCAGTGATTCTGGAGGGGGGAACACTGAA.

As for this clone: With the read ending 3 residues before the CDR3 end, the germline J gene is used to fill in that end. The V and J genes are TRBV13 and TRBJ1-6, with D tentatively TRBD1 (5 bases). Trimming shortened V by 0 bases and J by 9 bases, and 15 bases separated the two germline ends. This CDR3 is built from 16 residues. Per germline, CDR1 PRHDT and CDR2 FYEKMQ (reference sequence). The CDR3 reads CASSLGLQGRFSPLHF. The sequenced part of the CDR3 DNA is TGTGCCAGCAGCTTAGGTCTCCAGGGTCGTTTTTCACCC.

In regard to this clone: The sequenced fragment ends 3 residues before the CDR3 boundary, so the rest is inferred from the germline J gene. V usage is TRBV7-2 and J usage is TRBJ2-7; TRBD1 matches 8 bases. CDR1 and CDR2 (germline): SGHTA, FQGNSA. The CDR3 sequence is 14 residues long. With V trimmed by 4 bases and J by 3 bases, 5 bases remained unmatched. CDR3 DNA, as far as it was read: TGTGCCAGCAGCTACGGGACAGGCAACTACGAG. It translates to CASSYGTGNYE. The entire CDR3 sequence reads CASSYGTGNYEQYF.

Comment on this clone: Coverage ceases 3 residues before the CDR3 finishes, and the germline J gene fills in the end. V and J are TRBV7-9 and TRBJ2-5; D not resolved. Deletions cut 3 bases from V and 4 bases from J, with 15 bases between. This CDR3 spans 15 amino acids. Per the germline V gene, CDR1 is SEHNR and CDR2 is FQNEAQ (reference sequence). CDR3 sequence: CASSFQSGIGETQYF. CDR3 DNA (partial): TGTGCCAGCAGCTTTCAATCAGGAATCGGAGAGACC.

Turning to this clone: The CDR3 goes on 3 residues after the read ends, and that part is filled in from the germline J gene. The rearrangement links TRBV2 to TRBJ1-2, with 10 bases aligning to TRBD1. Germline CDR1 SNHLY, CDR2 FYNNEI. There are 13 residues in the CDR3. J lost 5 bases, V lost 7 bases, and 4 bases had no gene match. CDR3 DNA (partial): TGTGCCAGCACGGGACAGGGGAGGTATGGC. It specifies CASTGQGRYG. The entire CDR3 protein is CASTGQGRYGYTF.

On this clone: Sequencing ends 3 residues short of the CDR3 end; the germline J gene provides the rest. This chain connects TRBV7-2 to TRBJ1-3; the D gene is possibly TRBD1 (6 bases). The V end lost 0 bases, the J end lost 0 bases, and 12 bases lay between the germline ends. CDR1 is SGHTA, CDR2 FQGNSA, per germline. The CDR3 covers 17 residues. CDR3 bases read: TGTGCCAGCAGCTTAGCGCTAGGGGGGGGCTCTGGAAACACC. Amino acid sequence: CASSLALGGGSGNT. The CDR3 reads in full as CASSLALGGGSGNTIYF.

Comments on this clone: The sequenced fragment ends 3 residues before the CDR3 boundary, so the rest is inferred from the germline J gene. This chain joins TRBV19 and TRBJ1-2; weak D call: TRBD1 (5 bases). Germline V gives CDR1 LNHDA, CDR2 SQIVND (reference sequence). The CDR3 contains 15 residues. CDR3 DNA, as far as it was read: TGTGCCAGTAAGGATAGGGGCCACTCCTACAATGAC. This translates into CASKDRGHSYND. The CDR3 in full is CASKDRGHSYNDYTF. Full variable domain (rest looked up from reference TRBV19 and TRBJ1-2): DGGITQSPKYLFRKEGQNVTLSCEQNLNHDAMYWYRQDPGQGLRLIYYSQIVNDFQKGDIAEGYSVSREKKESFPLTVTSAQKNPTAFYLCASKDRGHSYNDYTFGSGTRLTVV.

Remarks on this clone: The sequenced fragment ends 3 residues before the CDR3 boundary, so the rest is inferred from the germline J gene. The chain carries TRBV6-2 or TRBV6-3 and TRBJ2-1; the match to TRBD2 covers 7 bases. V lost 5 bases and J lost 4; bases outside the gene matches: 5. The CDR3 has 14 residues. The germline gives CDR1 MNHEY, CDR2 SVGEGT. CDR3 in amino acids: CASSPSGYYNEQFF. CDR3 DNA (partial): TGTGCCAGCAGTCCTAGCGGTTATTACAATGAG.

Worth noting for this clone: The CDR3 end is not reached by the read, which stops 3 residues before it; the germline J gene fills it in. This chain joins TRBV18 and TRBJ1-1, with D maybe TRBD1 (5 bases). CDR3 length: 15 amino acids. The germline V gene encodes CDR1 KGHSH and CDR2 LQKENI. Trimming took off 0 bases at V and 5 bases at J, with 13 bases between the two ends. CDR3 in amino acids: CASSPPSGRGTEAFF. The CDR3 DNA, read in part, is TGTGCCAGCTCACCACCGTCGGGGCGGGGGACTGAA.

Points on this clone: The sequenced fragment ends 3 residues before the CDR3 boundary, so the rest is inferred from the germline J gene. The J gene is TRBJ2-5, the V gene TRBV20-1, with 8 nucleotides matching TRBD2. The CDR3 is 15 residues long. From germline, CDR1 is DFQATT and CDR2 SNEGSKA (reference sequence). J gave up 0 bases and V 2 bases, and 5 bases lay outside the gene matches. The CDR3 reads CSARRAGEDQETQYF. The covered CDR3 bases are TGCAGTGCTAGACGAGCGGGAGAAGACCAAGAGACC.

Note on this clone: The read ends 3 residues shy of where the CDR3 ends; the end is completed using the germline J gene. The chain recombines TRBV7-9 with TRBJ1-4; D not certain. This CDR3 region has 14 residues. V gave up 5 bases and J gave up 8 bases, with 15 bases separating them. Germline lookup yields CDR1 SEHNR and CDR2 FQNEAQ (reference sequence). CDR3 sequence: CASSASRRSEKLFF. The part of the CDR3 DNA that was read is TGTGCCAGCAGCGCCTCCAGGAGGAGCGAAAAA. The complete variable domain, with remaining parts taken from reference TRBV7-9 and TRBJ1-4, reads DTGVSQNPRHKITKRGQNVTFRCDPISEHNRLYWYRQTLGQGPEFLTYFQNEAQLEKSRLLSDRFSAERPKGSFSTLEIQRTEQGDSAMYLCASSASRRSEKLFFGSGTQLSVL.

In regard to this clone: With the read ending 3 residues before the CDR3 end, the germline J gene is used to fill in that end. The rearrangement uses TRBV19 and TRBJ2-5; D remains ambiguous. The CDR3 extends over 16 amino acids. Germline V gene sequence: CDR1 LNHDA, CDR2 SQIVND (reference sequence). V shed 5 bases and J shed 5 bases, with 21 bases lying between them. CDR3 DNA (partial): TGTGCCAGTAGTTTTACGAGCGCGAGCTCCCTGGAGACC. This gives the protein CASSFTSASSLET. The entire CDR3 sequence reads CASSFTSASSLETQYF.

With respect to this clone: The CDR3 extends 3 residues past the end of the read, so its final part is completed from the germline J gene. The V call is TRBV5-8, the J call TRBJ2-1; D perhaps matches TRBD2 (6 bases). V was pared by 2 bases and J by 0 bases, with 9 bases between. Germline V lookup: CDR1 SGHTS, CDR2 YDEGEE. The CDR3 has 15 residues. The sequenced part of the CDR3 DNA is TGTGCCAGCAGCTTCGGGCGGGGCTCCTACAATGAG. Its protein is CASSFGRGSYNE. In full, the CDR3 is CASSFGRGSYNEQFF. Supplemented by reference TRBV5-8 and TRBJ2-1, the full variable domain reads EAGVTQSPTHLIKTRGQQATLRCSPISGHTSVYWYQQALGLGLQFLLWYDEGEERNRGNFPPRFSGRQFPNYSSELNVNALELEDSALYLCASSFGRGSYNEQFFGPGTRLTVL.

Remarks on this clone: The sequenced fragment ends 3 residues before the CDR3 boundary, so the rest is inferred from the germline J gene. V is TRBV7-9 and J is TRBJ1-2; D uncertain. Germline values: CDR1 SEHNR, CDR2 FQNEAQ (reference sequence). This CDR3 has 13 amino acids. The covered CDR3 bases are TGTGCCAGCAGCTTAGAGGCTAGGAATGAC. This codes for CASSLEARND. The full CDR3 protein reads CASSLEARNDYTF.

Remarks on this clone: From the germline J gene comes the end of the CDR3, since the read stops 3 residues before it. The chain links TRBV7-8 to TRBJ1-2; 10 bases line up with TRBD1. After removal of 1 base from V and 6 bases from J, the junction contained 5 bases not matched to a gene. There are 15 residues in the CDR3. The V gene's germline CDR1 is SGHVS and CDR2 FQNEAQ. Incomplete CDR3 DNA: TGTGCCAGCAGCTTAGTCCCGACAGGGGGCGATGGC. Its translation is CASSLVPTGGDG. The complete CDR3 sequence is CASSLVPTGGDGYTF.

Partial CDR3 DNA: TGCGCCAGCAGCTTCGAGACAGGTGGTAGTGGC. Translation gives CASSFETGGSG. The CDR3 reads in full as CASSFETGGSGYTF. The chain recombines TRBV5-1 with TRBJ1-2; TRBD1 is a possible D gene (6 bases). With the read ending 3 residues before the CDR3 end, the germline J gene is used to fill in that end. The CDR3 sequence is 14 residues long. From germline, CDR1 is SGHRS and CDR2 YFSETQ. Deletions cut 2 bases from V and 7 bases from J, with 15 bases between. The complete variable domain, with remaining parts taken from reference TRBV5-1 and TRBJ1-2, reads KAGVTQTPRYLIKTRGQQVTLSCSPISGHRSVSWYQQTPGQGLQFLFEYFSETQRNKGNFPGRFSGRQFSNSRSEMNVSTLELGDSALYLCASSFETGGSGYTFGSGTRLTVV.

As to this clone: The sequenced fragment ends 3 residues before the CDR3 boundary, so the rest is inferred from the germline J gene. The chain links TRBV7-6 to TRBJ2-7; D is perhaps TRBD2 (5 bases). Trimming left V 3 bases short and J 0 bases short, with 12 bases between. The CDR3 sequence is 15 residues long. The V gene's germline CDR1 is SGHVS and CDR2 FNYEAQ. CDR3 region: CASSFDGVSSYEQYF. The sequenced part of the CDR3 DNA is TGTGCCAGCAGCTTTGACGGGGTGAGCTCCTACGAG. Full variable domain (remainder filled in from reference TRBV7-6 and TRBJ2-7): GAGVSQSPRYKVTKRGQDVALRCDPISGHVSLYWYRQALGQGPEFLTYFNYEAQQDKSGLPNDRFSAERPEGSISTLTIQRTEQRDSAMYRCASSFDGVSSYEQYFGPGTRLTVT.

As to this clone: The read terminates 3 residues ahead of where the CDR3 ends, so the germline J gene completes it. The chain links TRBV30 to TRBJ2-1, with 7 positions matching TRBD2. This CDR3 has 15 amino acids. CDR1 and CDR2 from the germline V gene are GTSNPN and SVGIG (reference sequence). The trim removed 0 bases at V and 5 bases at J, leaving 7 bases unmatched. The sequenced part of the CDR3 DNA is TGTGCCTGGAGTGTACGATGGCGGGAGAACAATGAG. Protein: CAWSVRWRENNE. The full CDR3 sequence reads CAWSVRWRENNEQFF.

Notes on this clone: The CDR3 extends 3 residues past the end of the read, so its final part is completed from the germline J gene. V is TRBV30 and J is TRBJ1-2; D is unclear. The CDR3 sequence is 13 residues long. Looked up from germline, CDR1 is GTSNPN and CDR2 is SVGIG (reference sequence). The sequenced CDR3 bases are TGTGCCTCATCTAGCGGGAGTGGCGATGAC. This encodes CASSSGSGDD. The complete CDR3 protein is CASSSGSGDDYTF.

Comments on this clone: Read data end 3 residues before the CDR3 end; the end is taken from the germline J gene. J is TRBJ2-1 and V is TRBV15; the D gene is possibly TRBD2 (5 bases). Germline values: CDR1 LNHNV, CDR2 YYDKDF (reference sequence). The V and J ends lost 0 bases and 9 bases respectively, with 12 bases between them. This CDR3 is 14 amino acids long. The sequenced CDR3 bases are TGTGCCACCAGCAGAGATCGAGGACTCGCTGAG. It codes for CATSRDRGLAE. The whole CDR3 sequence is CATSRDRGLAEQFF.